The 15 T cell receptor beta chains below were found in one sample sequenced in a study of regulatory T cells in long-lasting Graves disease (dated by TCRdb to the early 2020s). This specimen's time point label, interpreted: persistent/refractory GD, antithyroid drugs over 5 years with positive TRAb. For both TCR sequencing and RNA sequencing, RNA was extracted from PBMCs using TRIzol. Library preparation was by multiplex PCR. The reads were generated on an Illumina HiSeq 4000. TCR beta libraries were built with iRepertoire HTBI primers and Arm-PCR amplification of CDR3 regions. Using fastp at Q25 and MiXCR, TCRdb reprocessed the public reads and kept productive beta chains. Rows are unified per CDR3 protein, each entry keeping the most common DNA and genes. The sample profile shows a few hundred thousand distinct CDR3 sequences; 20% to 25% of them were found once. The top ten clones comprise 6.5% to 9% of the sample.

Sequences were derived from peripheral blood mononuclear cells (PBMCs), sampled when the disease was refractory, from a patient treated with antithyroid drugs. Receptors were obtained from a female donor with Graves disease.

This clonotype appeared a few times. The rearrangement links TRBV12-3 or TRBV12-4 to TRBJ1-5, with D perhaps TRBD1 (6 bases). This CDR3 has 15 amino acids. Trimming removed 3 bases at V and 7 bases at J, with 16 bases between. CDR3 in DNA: TGTGCCAGCAGTTTGGGGGGGGCAGGTCTCCAGCCCCAGCATTTT. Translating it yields CASSLGGAGLQPQHF.

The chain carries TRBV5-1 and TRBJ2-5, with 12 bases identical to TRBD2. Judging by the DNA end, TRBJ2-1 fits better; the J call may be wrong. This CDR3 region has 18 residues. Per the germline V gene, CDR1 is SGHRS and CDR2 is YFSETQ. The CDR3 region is CASSGPVKLAGGNNEQFF. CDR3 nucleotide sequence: TGCGCCAGCAGCGGTCCGGTCAAGCTAGCGGGGGGGAACAATGAGCAGTTCTTC.

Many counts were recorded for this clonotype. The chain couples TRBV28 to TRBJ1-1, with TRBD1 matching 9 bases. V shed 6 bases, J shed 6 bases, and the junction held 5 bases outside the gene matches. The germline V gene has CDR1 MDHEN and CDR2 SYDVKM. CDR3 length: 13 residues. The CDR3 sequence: CASSPGQGSEAFF. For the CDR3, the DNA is TGTGCCAGCAGCCCGGGACAGGGCTCTGAAGCTTTCTTT.

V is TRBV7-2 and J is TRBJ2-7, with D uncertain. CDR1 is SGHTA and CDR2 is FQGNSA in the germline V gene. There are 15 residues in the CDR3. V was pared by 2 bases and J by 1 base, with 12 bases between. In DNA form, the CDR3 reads TGTGCCAGCAGCTTAACGGACGCGGCTTCCTACGAGCAGTACTTC. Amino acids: CASSLTDAASYEQYF.

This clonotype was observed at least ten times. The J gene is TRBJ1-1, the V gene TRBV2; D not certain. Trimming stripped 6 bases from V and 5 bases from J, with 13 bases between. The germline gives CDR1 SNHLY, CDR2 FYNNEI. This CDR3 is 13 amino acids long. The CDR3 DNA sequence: TGTGCCAGCAGAGCCGGCCGGGATACTGAAGCTTTCTTT. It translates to CASRAGRDTEAFF.

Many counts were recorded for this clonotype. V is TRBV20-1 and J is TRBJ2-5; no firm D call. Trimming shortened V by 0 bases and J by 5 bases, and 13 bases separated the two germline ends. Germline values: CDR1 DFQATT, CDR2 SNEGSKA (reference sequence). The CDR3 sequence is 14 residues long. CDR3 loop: CSARDPWVQETQYF. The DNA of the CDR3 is TGCAGTGCTAGAGATCCGTGGGTGCAGGAGACCCAGTACTTC.

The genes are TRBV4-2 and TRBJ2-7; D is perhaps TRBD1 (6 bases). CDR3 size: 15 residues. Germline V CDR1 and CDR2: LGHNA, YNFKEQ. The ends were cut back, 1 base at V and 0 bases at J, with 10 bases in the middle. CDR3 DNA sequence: TGTGCCAGCAGCCAAGCGACAGGATTCTCCTACGAGCAGTACTTC. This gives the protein CASSQATGFSYEQYF.

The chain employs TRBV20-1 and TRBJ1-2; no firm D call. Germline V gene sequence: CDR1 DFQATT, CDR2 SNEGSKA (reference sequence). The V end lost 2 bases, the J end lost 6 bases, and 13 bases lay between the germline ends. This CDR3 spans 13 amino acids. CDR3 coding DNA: TGCAGTGCTAGACAGGATGGACTAGATGGCTACACCTTC. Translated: CSARQDGLDGYTF.

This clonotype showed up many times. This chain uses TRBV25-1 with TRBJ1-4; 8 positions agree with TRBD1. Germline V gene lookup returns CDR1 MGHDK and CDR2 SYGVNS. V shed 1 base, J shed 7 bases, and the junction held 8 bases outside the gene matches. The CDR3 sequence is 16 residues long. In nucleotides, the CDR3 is TGTGCCAGCAGTGAATCCGGACAGGGTGGAAGTGAAAAACTGTTTTTT. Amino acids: CASSESGQGGSEKLFF.

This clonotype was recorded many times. CDR3 loop: CASSLAVGETQYF. CDR3 in DNA: TGTGCCAGCAGCTTAGCGGTAGGAGAGACCCAGTACTTC. The chain links TRBV7-9 to TRBJ2-5; D ambiguous. The ends were cut back, 0 bases at V and 4 bases at J, with 6 bases in the middle. Germline CDR1 SEHNR, CDR2 FQNEAQ (reference sequence). CDR3 length: 13 amino acids.

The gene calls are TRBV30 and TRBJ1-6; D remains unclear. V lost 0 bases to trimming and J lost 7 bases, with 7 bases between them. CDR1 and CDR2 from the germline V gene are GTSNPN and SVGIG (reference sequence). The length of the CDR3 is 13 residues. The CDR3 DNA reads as TGTGCCTGGAGTGTAACGGGGAATTCACCCCTCCACTTT. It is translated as CAWSVTGNSPLHF.

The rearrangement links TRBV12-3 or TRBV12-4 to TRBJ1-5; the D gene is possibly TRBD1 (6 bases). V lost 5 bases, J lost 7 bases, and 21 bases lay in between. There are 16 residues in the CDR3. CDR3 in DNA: TGTGCCAGCAGTGCGGGAGGGGGAGGAGCCCTCCAGCCCCAGCATTTT. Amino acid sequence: CASSAGGGGALQPQHF.

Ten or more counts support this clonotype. In DNA form, the CDR3 reads TGTGCCAGCATGGCACCCACGCAGGGGGCAGGCCAGCCCCAGCATTTT. This sequence encodes CASMAPTQGAGQPQHF. This chain links TRBV12-3 or TRBV12-4 with TRBJ1-5; 8 bases align to TRBD1. CDR3 size: 16 residues. J was trimmed by 7 bases and V by 7 bases; bases with no gene match: 15.

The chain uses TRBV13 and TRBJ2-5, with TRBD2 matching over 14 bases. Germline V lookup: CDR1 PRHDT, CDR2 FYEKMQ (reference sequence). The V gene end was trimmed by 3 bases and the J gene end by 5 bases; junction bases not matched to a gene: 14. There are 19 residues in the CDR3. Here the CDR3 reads CASSFLAETSGGARETQYF. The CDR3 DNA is TGTGCCAGCAGCTTTTTGGCCGAGACTAGCGGGGGGGCCAGGGAGACCCAGTACTTC. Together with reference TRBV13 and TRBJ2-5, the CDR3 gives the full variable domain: AAGVIQSPRHLIKEKRETATLKCYPIPRHDTVYWYQQGPGQDPQFLISFYEKMQSDKGSIPDRFSAQQFSDYHSELNMSSLELGDSALYFCASSFLAETSGGARETQYFGPGTRLLVL.

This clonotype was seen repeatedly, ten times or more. The DNA for the CDR3 is TGTGCCACCAAGTCCCCCGAAGAGACCCAGTACTTC. As protein: CATKSPEETQYF. The rearrangement joins TRBV24-1 to TRBJ2-5, with D hard to call. The CDR3 runs to 12 residues. Germline CDR1 and CDR2: KGHDR and SFDVKD. V gave up 8 bases and J gave up 3 bases, with 9 bases separating them.